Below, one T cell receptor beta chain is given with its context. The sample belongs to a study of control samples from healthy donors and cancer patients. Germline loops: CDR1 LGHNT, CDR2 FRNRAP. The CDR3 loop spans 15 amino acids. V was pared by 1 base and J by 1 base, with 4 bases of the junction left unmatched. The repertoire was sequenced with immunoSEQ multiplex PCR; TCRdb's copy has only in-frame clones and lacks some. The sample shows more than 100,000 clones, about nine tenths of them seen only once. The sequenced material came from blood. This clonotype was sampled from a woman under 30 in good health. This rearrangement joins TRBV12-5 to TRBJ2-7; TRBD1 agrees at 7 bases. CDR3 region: CASGLGTGWSYEQYF. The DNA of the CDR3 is TGTGCTAGTGGTTTGGGGACAGGTTGGTCCTACGAGCAGTACTTC.